The T cell receptor beta chain under discussion was sequenced for a study of blood T cell repertoires in COVID-19. At the level of the study: Both acute and convalescent COVID-19 samples were obtained from the United States, Italy and Spain. In each case, the material was cDNA or gDNA derived from T cells, B-cell-depleted T cells, or PBMCs.

In the source study's methods: Amplification of reference gene primers was used by the study to estimate nucleated cell counts. Method: immunoSEQ multiplex PCR; TCRdb's copy keeps in-frame clones and lacks some. V, J and clone size are taken as reported in that table, and D and trimming were inferred from the DNA itself. The sample consists of around 27,000 clones, 85% to 90% of them appearing once. Germline V gives CDR1 SGHAT, CDR2 FQNNGV. The length of the CDR3 is 14 residues. The ends were cut back, 3 bases at V and 0 bases at J, with 8 bases in the middle. The clonotype comes from a man aged 60-69 years with acute or convalescent COVID-19. The sequenced material came from peripheral blood. V is TRBV11-2 and J is TRBJ1-1; no firm D call. CDR3 nucleotides: TGTGCCAGCAGCTTGGTGGCCGTGAACACTGAAGCTTTCTTT. Translation: CASSLVAVNTEAFF.